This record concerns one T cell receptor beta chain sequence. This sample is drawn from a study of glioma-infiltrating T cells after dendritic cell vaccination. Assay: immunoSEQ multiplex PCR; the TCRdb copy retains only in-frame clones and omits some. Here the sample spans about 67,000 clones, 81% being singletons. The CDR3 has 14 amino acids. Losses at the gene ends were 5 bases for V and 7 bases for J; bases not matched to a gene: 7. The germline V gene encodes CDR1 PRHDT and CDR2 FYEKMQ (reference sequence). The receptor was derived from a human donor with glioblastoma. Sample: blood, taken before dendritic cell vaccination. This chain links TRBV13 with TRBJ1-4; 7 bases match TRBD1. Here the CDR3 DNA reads TGTGCCAGCAGCCCAGGGGGGTCGGGTGAAAAACTGTTTTTT. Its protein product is CASSPGGSGEKLFF.